This TCR beta chain was recovered during a study of cytomegalovirus exposure and HLA in healthy donors. General study points: Some TCR beta chains (roughly 160 of them) were listed as cytomegalovirus-associated. A later analysis linked a missense DCLRE1C variant to TCR beta V- and J-gene trimming. CMV serostatus was the sole immune exposure data available.

The study ran its PCR with 60 Vbeta and 13 Jbeta primers. Clones were sequenced by immunoSEQ multiplex PCR, and TCRdb holds only the in-frame ones, with some missing. The table records 100,000 to 150,000 clones, about 79% of them present only once. To note about this clone: As yet, its antigen is unknown.

V was pared by 4 bases and J by 4 bases, with 13 bases between. The CDR3 is 13 amino acids. In germline, CDR1 is SQVTM, CDR2 ANQGSEA. The origin of this receptor is a man aged 50 or older in good health and CMV-seronegative. Material: PBMCs. The chain carries TRBV29-1 and TRBJ1-2, with a weak D call TRBD1 (6 bases). The CDR3 region is CSVAGQNSYGYTF. The CDR3 nucleotides are TGCAGCGTTGCTGGACAGAACTCCTATGGCTACACCTTC.